The sequence of this TCR beta chain was determined in a study of blood T cell repertoires in COVID-19. Across the whole study: Sites across the United States, Italy and Spain contributed samples from acute and convalescent COVID-19. PBMCs, B-cell-depleted T cells, or T cells provided the cDNA or gDNA that made up the material.

Followed longitudinally, the Seattle patients had been enrolled during active infection. This CDR3 comprises 15 residues. The V segment lost 3 bases and the J segment 6 bases; nucleotides outside the gene matches: 5. CDR1 and CDR2 from the germline V gene are SGHRS and YFSETQ. Per the original data handling: Reference gene primer amplification gave estimated nucleated cell counts. Sequencing was performed with immunoSEQ multiplex PCR; in TCRdb, only in-frame clones are kept and a portion is missing. Clonal size and the V and J genes are those of that table, whereas D and trimming came from the DNA. The repertoire holds about 200,000 clones, with about 94% as singletons.

The gene calls are TRBV5-1 and TRBJ2-1; 11 bases fit TRBD2. This TCR was sampled from a man aged 60-69 years with COVID-19, enrolled during active disease. Sequenced material: peripheral blood. DNA for the CDR3: TGCGCCAGCAGCTCTAGGACTAGCGGGTTCAATGAGCAGTTCTTC. The encoded protein is CASSSRTSGFNEQFF.